Each of the 29 T cell receptor beta chains below was sequenced from the same sample in a study of PD-L1 blockade in urothelial cancer. Time point in this sample: pretreatment peripheral blood. Sequenced by immunoSEQ multiplex PCR; TCRdb stores in-frame clones only, minus some. In the table there are tens of thousands of clones, roughly four fifths of which are singletons. Sequencing was performed on PBMCs, taken around atezolizumab (anti-PD-L1) treatment. These receptors all come from a man in his 70s with urothelial cancer.

The J gene is TRBJ2-2, the V gene TRBV7-2; 8 nucleotides match TRBD2. CDR1 and CDR2 from the germline V gene are SGHTA and FQGNSA. CDR3 length: 14 amino acids. V shed 5 bases, J shed 13 bases, and the junction held 12 bases outside the gene matches. The CDR3 is CASSPRTSLGMLFF. The CDR3 coding sequence is TGTGCCAGCAGCCCTAGGACTAGCTTAGGAATGCTGTTTTTT.

V is TRBV7-3 and J is TRBJ1-1; the D is unclear. V was trimmed by 5 bases and J by 0 bases, leaving 7 bases between them. Germline CDR1 and CDR2: SGHTA and FQGTGA. This CDR3 region has 13 residues. The CDR3 loop is CASSATMNTEAFF. Here the CDR3 DNA reads TGTGCCAGCAGCGCAACAATGAACACTGAAGCTTTCTTT.

This clone has more than one count but fewer than ten. The V and J genes are TRBV2 and TRBJ1-1, with D unresolved. Germline V gives CDR1 SNHLY, CDR2 FYNNEI. This CDR3 has 13 residues. V lost 9 bases to trimming and J lost 2 bases, with 13 bases between them. The CDR3 DNA is TGTGCCAGTAACGGACTGCTCAACACTGAAGCTTTCTTT. Translation gives CASNGLLNTEAFF.

V is TRBV6-5 and J is TRBJ2-3, with 7 bases matching TRBD2. From germline, CDR1 is MNHEY and CDR2 SVGAGI. V lost 5 bases, J lost 1 base, and 6 bases stayed unmatched. The CDR3 length is 15 residues. The CDR3 spells CASSRAGMGTDTQYF. The CDR3 DNA follows: TGTGCCAGCAGTCGAGCGGGAATGGGCACAGATACGCAGTATTTT.

The chain joins TRBV5-1 to TRBJ1-1; 8 bases fit TRBD1. The junction had 9 bases not matched to a gene; V was cut back by 4 bases and J by 4 bases. CDR3 length: 15 amino acids. Germline assignment: CDR1 SGHRS and CDR2 YFSETQ. The CDR3 nucleotides read TGCGCCAGCAGCACCGACAGGGGAGAGGGCACTGAAGCTTTCTTT. Translating it yields CASSTDRGEGTEAFF.

This sequence joins TRBV4-1 and TRBJ1-2; D uncertain. This CDR3 contains 15 residues. Between the trimmed V and J ends, which lost 3 bases and 8 bases, there was a span of 19 bases. Germline V gene sequence: CDR1 MGHRA, CDR2 YSYEKL. CDR3 region: CASSQAFGDESGYTF. CDR3 coding DNA: TGCGCCAGCAGCCAGGCTTTCGGAGATGAGAGCGGCTACACCTTC.

The V and J genes are TRBV9 and TRBJ2-2; a possible D gene is TRBD2 (6 bases). The germline V gene encodes CDR1 SGDLS and CDR2 YYNGEE. Trimming removed 2 bases at V and 3 bases at J, with 14 bases between. This CDR3 spans 16 amino acids. CDR3 sequence (DNA): TGTGCCAGCAGCGTGCGAAGCGGAGGGGACACCGGGGAGCTGTTTTTT. Protein sequence: CASSVRSGGDTGELFF. The complete variable domain, with remaining parts taken from reference TRBV9 and TRBJ2-2, reads DSGVTQTPKHLITATGQRVTLRCSPRSGDLSVYWYQQSLDQGLQFLIQYYNGEERAKGNILERFSAQQFPDLHSELNLSSLELGDSALYFCASSVRSGGDTGELFFGEGSRLTVL.

This clone turned up a few times. This chain connects TRBV9 to TRBJ2-1; TRBD2 matches 9 bases. This CDR3 is 15 amino acids long. Germline assignment: CDR1 SGDLS and CDR2 YYNGEE. Trimming at V came to 1 base and at J to 5 bases, leaving 4 bases not matched to a gene. DNA for the CDR3: TGTGCCAGCAGCGTAAGCGGGGGGCCTGACAATGAGCAGTTCTTC. Its protein product is CASSVSGGPDNEQFF.

This rearrangement joins TRBV5-1 to TRBJ1-2, with 8 bases fitting TRBD1. This CDR3 contains 15 residues. Germline V gene data show CDR1 as SGHRS and CDR2 as YFSETQ. Trimming removed 4 bases from V and 4 bases from J; junction bases left unmatched: 9. CDR3 protein: CASSPEGQGIYGYTF. CDR3 DNA: TGCGCCAGCAGCCCCGAAGGACAGGGAATCTATGGCTACACCTTC. Variable domain in full (rest from reference TRBV5-1 and TRBJ1-2): KAGVTQTPRYLIKTRGQQVTLSCSPISGHRSVSWYQQTPGQGLQFLFEYFSETQRNKGNFPGRFSGRQFSNSRSEMNVSTLELGDSALYLCASSPEGQGIYGYTFGSGTRLTVV.

The chain has TRBV5-1 and TRBJ2-5; 10 nucleotides match TRBD2. Trimming removed 4 bases from V and 5 bases from J; junction bases left unmatched: 5. Germline V gives CDR1 SGHRS, CDR2 YFSETQ. This CDR3 is 14 amino acids long. CDR3 in amino acids: CASSISGGMETQYF. Here the CDR3 DNA reads TGCGCCAGCAGCATTAGCGGGGGGATGGAGACCCAGTACTTC.

V is TRBV2 and J is TRBJ2-1, with TRBD2 as a possible D gene (6 bases). Trimming stripped 10 bases from V and 8 bases from J, with 12 bases between. The CDR3 runs 11 residues. Germline loops: CDR1 SNHLY, CDR2 FYNNEI. The CDR3 here is CATSLAYEQFF. The DNA of the CDR3 is TGTGCCACTTCACTAGCCTATGAGCAGTTCTTC.

The count of this clone is one. V usage is TRBV4-1 and J usage is TRBJ1-4, with TRBD1 matching over 7 bases. The CDR3 has 18 residues. Germline V gene sequence: CDR1 MGHRA, CDR2 YSYEKL. The J segment lost 2 bases and the V segment lost 0 bases, leaving 9 bases of the junction unmatched. CDR3 in DNA: TGCGCCAGCAGCCAAGATGGAGGCAGGGGGTGGACTAATGAAAAACTGTTTTTT. Protein product: CASSQDGGRGWTNEKLFF.

V is TRBV7-3 and J is TRBJ2-2, with a possible D match to TRBD1 (6 bases). V was clipped by 1 base and J by 1 base, with 10 bases between them. The CDR3 runs 16 residues. Germline CDR1 reads SGHTA; CDR2 reads FQGTGA. The CDR3 DNA follows: TGTGCCAGCAGCTTAAACAGGGTTAAGAACACCGGGGAGCTGTTTTTT. Translated: CASSLNRVKNTGELFF.

The rearrangement joins TRBV5-1 to TRBJ2-2, with 9 nucleotides matching TRBD2. CDR1 and CDR2 (germline): SGHRS, YFSETQ. V was clipped by 3 bases and J by 8 bases; unmatched bases: 8. This CDR3 has 15 residues. The CDR3 is CASSSTSGPSGELFF. Written as DNA, the CDR3 is TGCGCCAGCAGCTCGACTAGCGGTCCAAGTGGGGAGCTGTTTTTT.

This clone is medium-sized (0.01 to 0.1%) within its sample. The genes are TRBV2 and TRBJ2-1; tentative D call: TRBD2 (6 bases). The ends were cut back, 6 bases at V and 3 bases at J, with 12 bases in the middle. This CDR3 contains 14 residues. The germline V gene has CDR1 SNHLY and CDR2 FYNNEI. In DNA form, the CDR3 reads TGTGCCAGCAGCCTATCGGGACTCTACAATGAGCAGTTCTTC. It translates to CASSLSGLYNEQFF.

The rearrangement uses TRBV7-8 and TRBJ2-2; possible D gene TRBD2, 5 bases. Trimming took off 6 bases at V and 1 base at J, with 12 bases between the two ends. CDR1 is SGHVS, CDR2 FQNEAQ, per germline. The CDR3 spans 15 residues. DNA for the CDR3: TGTGCCAGCAGGGGCGGGCCAGGGAACACCGGGGAGCTGTTTTTT. Its protein is CASRGGPGNTGELFF. Filled out from reference TRBV7-8 and TRBJ2-2, the complete variable domain reads GAGVSQSPRYKVAKRGQDVALRCDPISGHVSLFWYQQALGQGPEFLTYFQNEAQLDKSGLPSDRFFAERPEGSVSTLKIQRTQQEDSAVYLCASRGGPGNTGELFFGEGSRLTVL.

This clone came up a few times. The chain joins TRBV30 to TRBJ2-7; unclear D gene. V was cut by 0 bases and J by 5 bases, with 14 bases left in between. The CDR3 covers 14 residues. Germline-derived CDR1 and CDR2 are GTSNPN and SVGIG (reference sequence). DNA of the CDR3: TGTGCCTGGAGTGTAGACACGGCGAAGAACGAGCAGTACTTC. It encodes CAWSVDTAKNEQYF.

This chain links TRBV7-3 with TRBJ2-3; TRBD2 matches at 8 bases. CDR3 length: 15 amino acids. Germline lookup yields CDR1 SGHTA and CDR2 FQGTGA. The V gene end was trimmed by 5 bases and the J gene end by 5 bases; junction bases not matched to a gene: 9. The CDR3 reads CASSAPAGREDTQYF. The CDR3 DNA follows: TGTGCCAGCAGCGCCCCCGCCGGGAGGGAAGATACGCAGTATTTT.

This chain uses TRBV10-1 with TRBJ1-1; D is uncertain. The CDR3 sequence is 14 residues long. Trimming removed 0 bases from V and 8 bases from J, with 13 bases in between. CDR1 is WNHNN and CDR2 is SYGVQD in the germline V gene (reference sequence). CDR3 DNA sequence: TGCGCCAGCAGTGAGTCCCCGAACCGCCTAGAAGCTTTCTTT. The encoded protein is CASSESPNRLEAFF.

The chain has TRBV6-5 and TRBJ2-3, with D perhaps TRBD1 (6 bases). CDR3 size: 15 residues. Per germline, CDR1 MNHEY and CDR2 SVGAGI. The ends were cut back, 5 bases at V and 3 bases at J, with 15 bases in the middle. CDR3 coding DNA: TGTGCCAGCAGTGTACGCAGGGGACGGACAGATACGCAGTATTTT. Protein sequence: CASSVRRGRTDTQYF.

With regard to this clone: The junction departs from germline at one end; a sequencing error may be responsible. The chain recombines TRBV5-1 with TRBJ2-7; 10 positions agree with TRBD1. The CDR3 contains 15 residues. CDR1 and CDR2 from the germline V gene are SGHRS and YFSETQ. CDR3: CVSSLAGDRGGEQYF. The CDR3 region has the DNA TGCGTCAGCAGCTTGGCGGGGGACAGGGGAGGCGAGCAGTACTTC.

The rearrangement uses TRBV14 and TRBJ1-2; maybe TRBD1 (5 bases). Deletions cut 4 bases from V and 7 bases from J, with 13 bases between. This CDR3 contains 13 residues. From germline, CDR1 is SGHDN and CDR2 FVKESK. CDR3 in amino acids: CASSPYQGGGYTF. The CDR3 DNA is TGTGCCAGCAGCCCCTATCAGGGCGGTGGCTACACCTTC.

J is TRBJ1-4 and V is TRBV29-1; 10 nucleotides agree with TRBD1. With V trimmed by 3 bases and J by 7 bases, 8 bases remained unmatched. The CDR3 extends over 15 amino acids. CDR1 SQVTM and CDR2 ANQGSEA come from the germline V gene. Written as DNA, the CDR3 is TGCAGCGTTGACCAAACGACAGGGGGCCCTGAAAAACTGTTTTTT. Translated, it gives CSVDQTTGGPEKLFF.

The rearrangement links TRBV4-2 to TRBJ2-7, with TRBD2 as a possible D gene (6 bases). Trimming took off 3 bases at V and 0 bases at J, with 12 bases between the two ends. This CDR3 contains 15 residues. Germline-derived CDR1 and CDR2 are LGHNA and YNFKEQ. The CDR3 loop is CASSQGGSGSYEQYF. CDR3 sequence (DNA): TGTGCCAGCAGCCAGGGAGGTAGCGGCTCCTACGAGCAGTACTTC.

About this clone: Mismatch with germline at one junction end may stem from a read error. This chain links TRBV2 with TRBJ2-2, with unresolved D. The CDR3 loop spans 15 amino acids. Germline assignment: CDR1 SNHLY and CDR2 FYNNEI. CDR3 sequence: CASREGTANTGELFF. CDR3 DNA sequence: TGTGCCAGCAGGGAAGGCACGGCGAACACCGGGGAGCTGTTTTTT.

This clone was picked up a small number of times. This chain uses TRBV7-2 with TRBJ2-1; 8 positions match TRBD2. The CDR3 is made up of 17 amino acids. Germline loops: CDR1 SGHTA, CDR2 FQGNSA. Trimming took 4 bases from V and 0 from J; bases not matched to a gene: 8. As DNA, the CDR3 is TGTGCCAGCAGCTACCTTAGAAGCGGGAGCTCCTACAATGAGCAGTTCTTC. Encoded protein: CASSYLRSGSSYNEQFF.

The CDR3 DNA sequence: TGTGCCAGCAGCCACGGGACAGGGGGTCAAGAGACCCAGTACTTC. Its protein product is CASSHGTGGQETQYF. This rearrangement joins TRBV11-2 to TRBJ2-5, with 11 positions matching TRBD1. The CDR3 covers 15 residues. Trimming removed 5 bases from V and 2 bases from J; junction bases left unmatched: 4. Germline V gives CDR1 SGHAT, CDR2 FQNNGV.

V usage is TRBV5-4 and J usage is TRBJ1-1, with TRBD1 identical over 9 bases. The junction had 12 bases not matched to a gene; V was cut back by 3 bases and J by 3 bases. The CDR3 extends over 17 amino acids. CDR1 SGHNT and CDR2 YYREEE come from the germline V gene (reference sequence). The CDR3 is CASSSLVPRDRDTEAFF. CDR3 sequence (DNA): TGTGCCAGCAGCTCTCTTGTGCCCCGGGACAGGGACACTGAAGCTTTCTTT.

J is TRBJ2-2 and V is TRBV7-9, with 12 nucleotides matching TRBD1. The germline CDR1 and CDR2 sequences are SEHNR and FQNEAQ (reference sequence). The CDR3 has 18 residues. V was pared by 4 bases and J by 0 bases, with 6 bases of the junction left unmatched. CDR3 sequence: CASSSEGQGAANTGELFF. CDR3 in DNA: TGTGCCAGCAGCTCGGAGGGACAGGGGGCGGCGAACACCGGGGAGCTGTTTTTT.